This is a list of T cell receptor beta chains from one sample in a study of cytomegalovirus exposure and HLA in healthy donors. Generated by immunoSEQ multiplex PCR, the TCRdb table keeps only in-frame clones and is missing some. The sample records 75,000 to 100,000 clones, 65% to 85% being singletons. Sequencing input: PBMCs. The receptors were gathered from a female donor in good health and CMV-seropositive. Both conserved end residues are part of each CDR3. D genes are given only for firm matches. The size field is filled for only some rows; it gives once, few, many or a size class.

D | J | V | size | DNA | CDR3
- | TRBJ2-6 | TRBV6-1 | few | TGTGCCAGCATGAGGAGCTCTGGGGCCAACGTCCTGACTTTC | CASMRSSGANVLTF
TRBD1 | TRBJ1-2 | TRBV10-3 | - | TGTGCCATCAGTGAGTCTAAATCTGAGACAGGGGTTGGCTACACCTTC | CAISESKSETGVGYTF
TRBD2 | TRBJ2-1 | TRBV5-4 | - | TGTGCCAGCAGCTTGGAACTAGCGGGCCCAACCTACAATGAGCAGTTCTTC | CASSLELAGPTYNEQFF
- | TRBJ2-3 | TRBV30 | - | TGTGCCTGGACCCCGACAGTAAGGGGCACAGATACGCAGTATTTT | CAWTPTVRGTDTQYF
- | TRBJ2-1 | TRBV30 | - | TGTGCCTGGAGTGTAAGTGCCGGGGTCCCGTTCTTC | CAWSVSAGVPFF
- | TRBJ2-1 | TRBV10-3 | few | TGTGCCATCAGTGAGTCGAGGGGACTGGAGCAGTTCTTC | CAISESRGLEQFF
TRBD1 | TRBJ2-7 | TRBV11-2 | - | TGTGCCAGCAGACTAAACTCAGGGGGCTACGAGCAGTACTTC | CASRLNSGGYEQYF
TRBD1 | TRBJ2-5 | TRBV5-1 | - | TGCGCCAGCAGCTTGACCTCCGGGACAGGGGGAGAGACCCAGTACTTC | CASSLTSGTGGETQYF
- | TRBJ1-4 | TRBV14 | - | TGTGCCAGCAGCCCACAGGGACAACGTAGCGAAAAACTGTTTTTT | CASSPQGQRSEKLFF
TRBD1 | TRBJ1-1 | TRBV11-2 | few | TGTGCCAGCAGCCCCTCTTACAGGGGTACTGAAGCTTTCTTT | CASSPSYRGTEAFF
- | TRBJ1-4 | TRBV11-3 | - | TGTGCCAGCAGCCGATCAGGGCAGCCTAATGAAAAACTGTTTTTT | CASSRSGQPNEKLFF
- | TRBJ1-5 | TRBV19 | - | TGTGCCAGTTGGGACTTAGCCAGCAATCAGCCCCAGCATTTT | CASWDLASNQPQHF
TRBD2 | TRBJ2-7 | TRBV28 | once | TGTGCCAGCAGCCCTACTAGCGGGCTTACCTACGAGCAGTACTTC | CASSPTSGLTYEQYF
- | TRBJ2-7 | TRBV29-1 | - | TGCAGCGTTGTCGAGAGGGTCGAGCAGTACTTC | CSVVERVEQYF
- | TRBJ1-3 | TRBV28 | few | TGTGCCAGCAGTCTGACGGGTAACACCATATATTTT | CASSLTGNTIYF
- | TRBJ1-5 | TRBV14 | - | TGTGCCAGCAGCCCCACAGGGTTCAATCAGCCCCAGCATTTT | CASSPTGFNQPQHF
- | TRBJ2-5 | TRBV29-1 | - | TGCAGCGTTTTCCAGCTAGCGTACCAAGAGACCCAGTACTTC | CSVFQLAYQETQYF
- | TRBJ1-5 | TRBV28 | - | TGTGCCACCGAGGGGGGGGGCTTTAGCAATCAGCCCCAGCATTTT | CATEGGGFSNQPQHF
TRBD1 | TRBJ1-6 | TRBV19 | few | TGTGCCAGTAGTGCGGGACAGACCTATAATTCACCCCTCCACTTT | CASSAGQTYNSPLHF
- | TRBJ2-1 | TRBV5-1 | - | TGCGCCAGCAGCTTGGAGGCAGGGAACCACAATGAGCAGTTCTTC | CASSLEAGNHNEQFF
TRBD1 | TRBJ2-5 | TRBV4-3 | - | TGCGCCAGCAGCCGAGGATGGACAGGGGATGAGACCCAGTACTTC | CASSRGWTGDETQYF
TRBD1 | TRBJ2-2 | TRBV9 | - | TGTGCCAGCAGCGTATTAGAGGGGGCAAGCGGGGAGCTGTTTTTT | CASSVLEGASGELFF
TRBD1 | TRBJ1-1 | TRBV29-1 | few | TGCAGCGGCTCGACAGGGGACACTGAAGCTTTCTTT | CSGSTGDTEAFF
TRBD2 | TRBJ2-3 | TRBV6-4 | - | TGTGCCAGCAGCCCGGGACTAGGGGGCACAGATACGCAGTATTTT | CASSPGLGGTDTQYF
- | TRBJ1-1 | TRBV18 | once | TGTGCCAGCTCACCGGCGGGGTCGAACACTGAAGCTTTCTTT | CASSPAGSNTEAFF
TRBD1 | TRBJ1-1 | TRBV4-3 | few | TGCGCCAGCAGCCAAGGACAGGGTGACACTGAAGCTTTCTTT | CASSQGQGDTEAFF
- | TRBJ1-1 | TRBV2 | - | TGTGCCAGCAGTGTTGGGGCCCGCCACGCTTTCTTT | CASSVGARHAFF
TRBD1 | TRBJ1-2 | TRBV7-2 | - | TGTGCCAGCAGCTTATCAGGGGGCGAATTTTATGGCTACACCTTC | CASSLSGGEFYGYTF
- | TRBJ2-6 | TRBV7-2 | - | TGTGCCAGCAGCTCCCGGTCGGTCTCTGGGGCCAACGTCCTGACTTTC | CASSSRSVSGANVLTF
- | TRBJ2-5 | TRBV20-1 | - | TGCAGTGGCGGGATCCAAGAGACCCAGTACTTC | CSGGIQETQYF
TRBD2 | TRBJ2-1 | TRBV2 | - | TGTGCCAGCAGTGTCCTAGCGGGAGCCTACAATGAGCAGTTCTTC | CASSVLAGAYNEQFF
- | TRBJ2-7 | TRBV4-2 | - | TGTGCCAGCAGCCAAGATTGGCCAGGGCAGTATATGAACGAGCAGTACTTC | CASSQDWPGQYMNEQYF
TRBD1 | TRBJ1-1 | TRBV19 | - | TGTGCCAGTAGCTTTGACAGGGGCACTGAAGCTTTCTTT | CASSFDRGTEAFF
- | TRBJ1-2 | TRBV28 | - | TGTGCCAGCAGCCCCGGGGGGGGGACTGCAAACTATGGCTACACCTTC | CASSPGGGTANYGYTF
- | TRBJ2-1 | TRBV6-1 | - | TGTGCCAGCAGTGAATGGTTGGAGGATGAGCAGTTCTTC | CASSEWLEDEQFF
- | TRBJ2-2 | TRBV2 | - | TGTGCCAGCAGACCTACTAGGTACACCGGGGAGCTGTTTTTT | CASRPTRYTGELFF
- | TRBJ2-7 | TRBV9 | - | TGTGCCAGCAGCTACCGAGGGGAGGCAAAAACCTACGAGCAGTACTTC | CASSYRGEAKTYEQYF
- | TRBJ2-7 | TRBV5-1 | few | TGCGCCAGCAGCTTGACAGGGTCCTACGAGCAGTACTTC | CASSLTGSYEQYF
- | TRBJ1-4 | TRBV28 | - | TGTGCCAGCAGTGAATCTCGGGAAGCCGTACTGTTTTTT | CASSESREAVLFF
- | TRBJ2-7 | TRBV5-1 | - | TGCGCCAGCAACGAGACGGGTGACGAGCAGTACTTC | CASNETGDEQYF
- | TRBJ2-5 | TRBV18 | - | TGTGCCAGCTCACCCGGGGACAACCAAGAGACCCAGTACTTC | CASSPGDNQETQYF
TRBD1 | TRBJ1-6 | TRBV7-2 | - | TGTGCCAGCAGCGAAAGCCAGCAGGGACAGGGTGGTTCACCCCTCCACTTT | CASSESQQGQGGSPLHF
- | TRBJ2-1 | TRBV7-9 | once | TGTGCCAGCAGCCCACCCTGGGGGGGCGCCCACAATGAGCAGTTCTTC | CASSPPWGGAHNEQFF
TRBD1 | TRBJ1-3 | TRBV30 | - | TGTGCCTGGAGTAGGGGGCGCTCAGGAAACACCATATATTTT | CAWSRGRSGNTIYF
TRBD2 | TRBJ2-7 | TRBV7-2 | - | TGTGCCAGCAGCGACCGACTAGCGGGGGGAAGCGAGCAGTACTTC | CASSDRLAGGSEQYF
- | TRBJ1-6 | TRBV18 | - | TGTGCCAGCTCACCGGGGGCAGGGGTTGGGCCCCTCCACTTT | CASSPGAGVGPLHF
TRBD1 | TRBJ1-4 | TRBV2 | - | TGTGCCAGCAGTGCCAGGGGGGCAGGTGAAAAACTGTTTTTT | CASSARGAGEKLFF
TRBD2 | TRBJ2-1 | TRBV20-1 | - | TGCAGTGCTAGAGGACTAGCCGAGCAGTTCTTC | CSARGLAEQFF
- | TRBJ1-2 | TRBV7-9 | - | TGTGCCAGCAGCTTAACAGCCAGGGGAAACTATGGCTACACCTTC | CASSLTARGNYGYTF
TRBD1 | TRBJ2-7 | TRBV5-1 | - | TGCGCCAGCAGCTTGGGACAGGGCTATCGTCTCGAGCAGTACTTC | CASSLGQGYRLEQYF
TRBD1 | TRBJ2-7 | TRBV29-1 | - | TGCAGCGTTGAAGGACAGGGGCCTGGATCCTACGAGCAGTACTTC | CSVEGQGPGSYEQYF
TRBD2 | TRBJ2-5 | TRBV15 | - | TGTGCCACCAGCAGGGGCCGGGGGGAAGAGACCCAGTACTTC | CATSRGRGEETQYF
- | TRBJ2-7 | TRBV2 | once | TGTGCCAGCAGTGTCCCGGAGGGCCGATACGAGCAGTACTTC | CASSVPEGRYEQYF
TRBD1 | TRBJ1-5 | TRBV9 | few | TGTGCCAGCAGCTTAGGACAGGGGCGAGGTCAGCCCCAGCATTTT | CASSLGQGRGQPQHF
- | TRBJ1-2 | TRBV27 | - | TGTGCCAGCAGACACAGACAGAGTAACTATGGCTACACCTTC | CASRHRQSNYGYTF
- | TRBJ2-2 | TRBV25-1 | once | TGTGCCAGCAGTGATGAGACTAGAGTAACCGGGGAGCTGTTTTTT | CASSDETRVTGELFF
TRBD2 | TRBJ2-1 | TRBV11-3 | - | TGTGCCAGCAGCTTAGTTAGCGGGAACGGCGATGAGCAGTTCTTC | CASSLVSGNGDEQFF